The TCR beta chain described here comes from a study of blood T cell repertoires in COVID-19. Study summary: PBMCs, B-cell-depleted T cells, or T cells provided the cDNA or gDNA that made up the material.

Trimming removed 1 base from V and 5 bases from J; junction bases left unmatched: 3. Germline CDR1 and CDR2: SEHNR and FQNEAQ (reference sequence). CDR3 size: 15 residues. Under the authors' procedure: Reference gene primer amplification gave estimated nucleated cell counts. The protocol was immunoSEQ multiplex PCR, while the TCRdb copy is restricted to in-frame clones and leaves out a portion. Clone size and V and J calls were adopted from that table, with D and trimming inferred from the DNA. The sample records over 130,000 clones, about four fifths being singletons. V and J are TRBV7-9 and TRBJ2-1; TRBD1 matches 9 bases. The material sequenced was peripheral blood. This TCR came from a man in his sixties or seventies with acute or convalescent COVID-19. The DNA for the CDR3 is TGTGCCAGCAGCTTAGGACAGGGGGTCCACAATGAGCAGTTCTTC. It encodes CASSLGQGVHNEQFF.